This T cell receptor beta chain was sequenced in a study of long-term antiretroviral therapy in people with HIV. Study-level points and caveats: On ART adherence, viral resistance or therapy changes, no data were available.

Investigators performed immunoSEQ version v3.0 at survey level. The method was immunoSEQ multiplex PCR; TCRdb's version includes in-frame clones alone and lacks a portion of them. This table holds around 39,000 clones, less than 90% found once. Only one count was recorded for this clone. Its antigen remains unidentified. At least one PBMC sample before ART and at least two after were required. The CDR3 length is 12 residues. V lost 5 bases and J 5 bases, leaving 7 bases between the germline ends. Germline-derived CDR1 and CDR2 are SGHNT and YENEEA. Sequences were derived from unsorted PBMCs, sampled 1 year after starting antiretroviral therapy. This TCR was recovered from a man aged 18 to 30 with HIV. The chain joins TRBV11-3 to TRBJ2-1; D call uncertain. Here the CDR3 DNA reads TGTGCCAGCAGCCAATACGACAATGAGCAGTTCTTC. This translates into CASSQYDNEQFF.